This TCR beta chain stems from a study of long-term antiretroviral therapy in people with HIV. Notes on the study in general: Clones that expanded before ART (that is, prior to treatment) dominated the repertoire at all time points.

Note on this clone: As yet, its antigen is unknown.

Sequencing used immunoSEQ v3.0 at survey level. Sequencing used immunoSEQ multiplex PCR; TCRdb keeps in-frame clones, though not all of them. This table has about 14,000 clones, approximately 82% appearing once. Material: unsorted PBMCs, obtained 0.4 years after starting antiretroviral therapy. This receptor was identified in a man younger than 40 with HIV.

Here the CDR3 DNA reads TGTGCCAGCAGCGGCTGGAGCAGGGGGGGCACTGAAGCTTTCTTT. It yields the protein CASSGWSRGGTEAFF. The chain links TRBV5-8 to TRBJ1-1, with TRBD1 identical over 7 bases. Germline loops: CDR1 SGHTS, CDR2 YDEGEE. V shed 4 bases and J 4 bases; nucleotides not matched to a gene: 10. The CDR3 has 15 residues. Full variable domain (rest looked up from reference TRBV5-8 and TRBJ1-1): EAGVTQSPTHLIKTRGQQATLRCSPISGHTSVYWYQQALGLGLQFLLWYDEGEERNRGNFPPRFSGRQFPNYSSELNVNALELEDSALYLCASSGWSRGGTEAFFGQGTRLTVV.